This T cell receptor beta chain was captured by sequencing in a study of shared clonotypes between healthy human individuals. About the study: For every donor, three CD4 naive, three CD4 memory, two CD8 naive and one CD8 memory plates were used.

TCRdb's copy holds only in-frame clones and misses some; the assay was immunoSEQ multiplex PCR. The sample contains 2 million to 2.5 million clones, approximately 94% of which appear only once. Germline V gene data show CDR1 as ENHRY and CDR2 as SYGVKD. V was cut by 8 bases and J by 1 base, with 7 bases left in between. The CDR3 extends over 12 amino acids. Material: naive CD4+ T cells sorted from blood. As to subset: CD45RA+ positively selected. The V and J genes are TRBV10-3 and TRBJ2-3; D is undetermined. This receptor was taken from a man between 18 and 29 years old in good health. The CDR3 nucleotides read TGTGCCATCCGGTCTGGCACAGATACGCAGTATTTT. It translates to CAIRSGTDTQYF.